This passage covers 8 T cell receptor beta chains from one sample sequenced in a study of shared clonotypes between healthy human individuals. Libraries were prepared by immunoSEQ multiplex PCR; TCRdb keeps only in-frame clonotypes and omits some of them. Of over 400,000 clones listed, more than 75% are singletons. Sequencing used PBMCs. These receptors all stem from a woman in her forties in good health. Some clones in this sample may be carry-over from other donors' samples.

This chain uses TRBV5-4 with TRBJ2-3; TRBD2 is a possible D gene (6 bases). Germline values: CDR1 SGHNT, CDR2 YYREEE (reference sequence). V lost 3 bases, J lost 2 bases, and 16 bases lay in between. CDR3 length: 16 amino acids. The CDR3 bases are TGTGCCAGCAGCTCTCGGATGGGAGGCCCCACAGATACGCAGTATTTT. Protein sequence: CASSSRMGGPTDTQYF.

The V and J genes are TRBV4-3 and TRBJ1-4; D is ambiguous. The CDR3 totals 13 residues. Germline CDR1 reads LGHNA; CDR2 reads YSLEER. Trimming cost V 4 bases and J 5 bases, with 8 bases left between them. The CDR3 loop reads CASSRVLNEKLFF. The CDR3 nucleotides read TGCGCCAGCAGCCGGGTTCTAAATGAAAAACTGTTTTTT.

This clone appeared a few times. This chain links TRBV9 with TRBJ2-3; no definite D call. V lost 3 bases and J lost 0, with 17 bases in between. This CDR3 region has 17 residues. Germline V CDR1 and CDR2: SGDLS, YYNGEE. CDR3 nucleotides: TGTGCCAGCAGCGGCGATATCGTTGGCAGCAGCACAGATACGCAGTATTTT. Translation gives CASSGDIVGSSTDTQYF.

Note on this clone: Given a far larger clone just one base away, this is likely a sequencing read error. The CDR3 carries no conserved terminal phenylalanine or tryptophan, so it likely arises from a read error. DNA of the CDR3: TGTGCCTGGAGTTCGGATAGCAATCAGCCCCAGCATTCT. This gives the protein CAWSSDSNQPQHS. The chain employs TRBV30 and TRBJ1-5; unclear D gene. Germline values: CDR1 GTSNPN, CDR2 SVGIG (reference sequence). The length of the CDR3 is 13 residues. The V end was cut by 2 bases, the J end by 0 bases, with 5 bases between.

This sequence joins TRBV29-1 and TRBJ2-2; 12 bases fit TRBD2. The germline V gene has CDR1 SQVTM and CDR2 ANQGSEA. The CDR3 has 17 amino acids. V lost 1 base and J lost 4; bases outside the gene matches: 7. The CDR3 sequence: CSVEGLAGGPGTGELFF. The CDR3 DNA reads TGCAGCGTTGAAGGGCTAGCGGGAGGGCCGGGCACCGGGGAGCTGTTTTTT.

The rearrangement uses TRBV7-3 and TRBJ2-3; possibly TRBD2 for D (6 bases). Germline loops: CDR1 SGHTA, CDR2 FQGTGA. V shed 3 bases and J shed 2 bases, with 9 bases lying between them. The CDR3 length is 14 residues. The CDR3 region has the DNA TGTGCCAGCAGCTTTGGGAGGATCACAGATACGCAGTATTTT. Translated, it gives CASSFGRITDTQYF.

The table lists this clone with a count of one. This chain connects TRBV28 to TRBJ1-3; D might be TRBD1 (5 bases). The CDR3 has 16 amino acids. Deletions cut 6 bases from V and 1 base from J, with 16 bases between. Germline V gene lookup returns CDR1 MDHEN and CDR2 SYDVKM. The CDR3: CASSAPQQVSGNTIYF. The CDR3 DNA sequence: TGTGCCAGCAGCGCACCCCAACAGGTTTCTGGAAACACCATATATTTT.

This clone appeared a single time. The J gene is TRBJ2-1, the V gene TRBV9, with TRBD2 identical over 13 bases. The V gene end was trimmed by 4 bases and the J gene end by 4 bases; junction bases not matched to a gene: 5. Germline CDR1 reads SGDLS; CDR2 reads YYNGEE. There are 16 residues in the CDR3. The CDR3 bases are TGTGCCAGCAGCTCGGGACTAGCGGGAAGATACAATGAGCAGTTCTTC. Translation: CASSSGLAGRYNEQFF.